These T cell receptor beta chains were read from a single sample in a study of naive and memory T cell subsets. TCRdb re-called the UMI-ligation and nested PCR reads through MiXCR, storing one row per CDR3 protein. The table records around 90,000 distinct CDR3 sequences, roughly 7.3% of them present only once. Sequencing was carried out using central memory CD4+ T cells from blood. All receptors come from a human donor in good health. Each CDR3 is given with its conserved first and last residue. The D gene is left open where the match is weak. Rows may omit the clone size; those that give it use once, few, many or a size class.

j_call | v_call | d_call | clone_size | cdr3_nt | cdr3_aa
TRBJ2-6 | TRBV3-1 | NA | many | TGTGCCAGCAGCCGCGCAACGCAGGGATCTGGGGCCAACGTCCTGACTTTC | CASSRATQGSGANVLTF
TRBJ2-5 | TRBV20-1 | NA | many | TGCAGTGCTCTAGATGGGGCCCAACAAGAGACCCAGTACTTC | CSALDGAQQETQYF
TRBJ2-3 | TRBV27 | NA | NA | TGTGCCAGCAGACTGGGAAACGGCGAGGCGCAGTATTTT | CASRLGNGEAQYF
TRBJ2-1 | TRBV20-1 | NA | NA | TGCAGTGCTAGTGTAGCCGCGTCCTACAATGAGCAGTTCTTC | CSASVAASYNEQFF
TRBJ2-5 | TRBV7-6 | TRBD2 | few | TGTGCCAGCAGCTTAGGGACTAGCGGAGAAGAGACCCAGTACTTC | CASSLGTSGEETQYF
TRBJ1-1 | TRBV30 | NA | many | TGTGCCCGGGCCACGAACACTGAAGCTTTCTTT | CARATNTEAFF
TRBJ2-7 | TRBV20-1 | TRBD2 | many | TGCAGTGCTGGGAAGGGACTAGCGGCCCCCTACGAGCAGTACTTC | CSAGKGLAAPYEQYF
TRBJ1-1 | TRBV11-2 | TRBD1 | many | TGTGCCAGCAGCCCGGCGACAGGGGGATTCAACACTGAAGCTTTCTTT | CASSPATGGFNTEAFF
TRBJ2-1 | TRBV14 | TRBD2 | many | TGTGCCAGCAGCCTGAGCGGGAGGGCCCAGTTCTTC | CASSLSGRAQFF
TRBJ1-4 | TRBV15 | TRBD1 | few | TGTGCCACCAGCAGAAAACTGACAGGGGAGAATGAAAAACTGTTTTTT | CATSRKLTGENEKLFF
TRBJ1-5 | TRBV6-2/TRBV6-3 | NA | many | TGTGCCAGCAGTTACCTGACCACTCAGCCCCAGCATTTT | CASSYLTTQPQHF
TRBJ2-3 | TRBV7-2 | NA | many | TGTGCCAGCAGCTTAGGTGCAGGGAGGAGCACAGATACGCAGTATTTT | CASSLGAGRSTDTQYF
TRBJ1-1 | TRBV25-1 | TRBD1 | many | TGTGCCAGCAGGACGACGGGACAGTACACTGAAGCTTTCTTT | CASRTTGQYTEAFF
TRBJ1-2 | TRBV5-8 | NA | many | TGTGCCAGCAGCTTGTTACGGCGGAGCCTCCATGGCTACACCTTC | CASSLLRRSLHGYTF
TRBJ1-5 | TRBV30 | TRBD1 | many | TGTGCCTGGACCCGACAGGGACGGGGCAATCAGCCCCAGCATTTT | CAWTRQGRGNQPQHF
TRBJ2-1 | TRBV7-9 | TRBD2 | many | TGTGCCAGCAGCGGGACCCCGCCTAGCGGTCCGGAGCAGTTCTTC | CASSGTPPSGPEQFF
TRBJ2-1 | TRBV10-3 | TRBD2 | NA | TGTGCCATCAGGACTAGCGGGAGTGGTAATGAGCAGTTCTTC | CAIRTSGSGNEQFF
TRBJ2-7 | TRBV5-4 | TRBD2 | many | TGTGCCAGCAGCTTGGCCGCGGGGGGCCCCTACGAGCAGTACTTC | CASSLAAGGPYEQYF
TRBJ2-2 | TRBV12-3/TRBV12-4 | NA | few | TGTGCCAGCAGTTCCCAGCAGAACACCGGGGAGCTGTTTTTT | CASSSQQNTGELFF
TRBJ1-2 | TRBV12-3/TRBV12-4 | NA | NA | TGTGCCAGCAGTTTTCAGGATCGGAATGGCTACACCTTC | CASSFQDRNGYTF
TRBJ1-1 | TRBV10-2 | NA | many | TGCGCCAGCAAGCAGGGGTTCGGGACTGAAGCTTTCTTT | CASKQGFGTEAFF
TRBJ1-3 | TRBV2 | NA | few | TGTGCCAGCAGTGCGGTAACAGTCGGAAACACCATATATTTT | CASSAVTVGNTIYF
TRBJ2-7 | TRBV6-6 | TRBD2 | NA | TGTGCCAGCAGTTACACGGGGGGATCAAGGGAGCAGTACTTC | CASSYTGGSREQYF
TRBJ1-1 | TRBV2 | NA | NA | TGTGCCAGCAGCCGCACCAATGAAGCTTTCTTT | CASSRTNEAFF